These 19 T cell receptor beta chains originate from one sample sequenced in a study of blood T cell repertoires in COVID-19. Method: immunoSEQ multiplex PCR; TCRdb's copy keeps in-frame clones and lacks some. Of about 98,000 clones detected, approximately 86% appear once; the ten largest clones hold over 9%. Source material: peripheral blood. Source of these receptors: a man in his fifties or sixties with acute or convalescent COVID-19.

This clone was detected once. The chain carries TRBV5-1 and TRBJ2-4; a weak D match, TRBD1 (5 bases). Germline V gene lookup returns CDR1 SGHRS and CDR2 YFSETQ. This CDR3 has 17 amino acids. The V gene lost 0 bases and the J gene lost 3 bases, with 16 bases spanning the gap. This CDR3 is CASSLASVPRGKNIQYF. CDR3 nucleotides: TGCGCCAGCAGCTTGGCCTCGGTTCCAAGGGGCAAAAACATTCAGTACTTC.

The rearrangement links TRBV5-1 to TRBJ1-2; the D gene is possibly TRBD1 (5 bases). Trimming cost V 1 base and J 4 bases, with 11 bases left between them. The V gene's germline CDR1 is SGHRS and CDR2 YFSETQ. The CDR3 totals 14 residues. The CDR3 sequence: CASSLYPDSYGYTF. In DNA, the CDR3 is TGCGCCAGCAGCTTGTACCCCGACAGCTATGGCTACACCTTC.

The gene calls are TRBV5-5 and TRBJ1-6; TRBD1 aligns across 7 bases. This CDR3 has 16 residues. V lost 0 bases, J lost 10 bases, and 10 bases stayed unmatched. Germline CDR1 reads SGHKS; CDR2 reads YYEKEE (reference sequence). The CDR3 sequence: CASSLGQGFTGSPLHF. The CDR3 DNA reads as TGTGCCAGCAGCTTGGGACAGGGATTCACAGGGTCACCCCTCCACTTT.

The J gene is TRBJ2-1, the V gene TRBV12-3 or TRBV12-4; 11 positions agree with TRBD2. V shed 8 bases, J shed 10 bases, and the junction held 1 base outside the gene matches. This CDR3 contains 11 residues. CDR3 amino acids: CASLAGGEQFF. CDR3 sequence (DNA): TGTGCCAGCCTAGCGGGGGGAGAGCAGTTCTTC.

The chain is built from TRBV5-6 and TRBJ2-7; 14 bases map to TRBD2. The V and J ends lost 4 bases and 3 bases, in that order; junction bases with no gene match: 3. The CDR3 has 15 residues. From germline, CDR1 is SGHDT and CDR2 YYEEEE. Here the CDR3 DNA reads TGTGCCAGCAGCCCCGGACTAGCGGGGGGCTACGAGCAGTACTTC. This encodes CASSPGLAGGYEQYF.

The V and J genes are TRBV12-3 or TRBV12-4 and TRBJ2-7; maybe TRBD1 (6 bases). The V end lost 6 bases, the J end lost 6 bases, and 15 bases lay between the germline ends. The CDR3 length is 13 residues. The CDR3 coding sequence is TGTGCCAGCAGCTTAAAACAGGGAGCCGAGCAGTACTTC. It codes for CASSLKQGAEQYF.

The V gene is TRBV4-1, the J gene TRBJ2-5, with D possibly TRBD2 on 6 matching bases. CDR1 is MGHRA, CDR2 YSYEKL, per germline. This CDR3 has 15 amino acids. V lost 1 base and J lost 4, with 13 bases in between. In DNA, the CDR3 is TGCGCCAGCAGCCAAGGTAGTTGGAGGGGAGAGACCCAGTACTTC. Translation: CASSQGSWRGETQYF.

CDR3 bases: TGTGCCAGCAAAGGAGGTAGCAATCAGCCCCAGCATTTT. It translates to CASKGGSNQPQHF. The V call is TRBV28, the J call TRBJ1-5, with no clear D. There are 13 residues in the CDR3. The ends were cut back, 7 bases at V and 0 bases at J, with 7 bases in the middle. Germline CDR1 is MDHEN and CDR2 is SYDVKM. The whole variable domain, remainder taken from reference TRBV28 and TRBJ1-5, is DVKVTQSSRYLVKRTGEKVFLECVQDMDHENMFWYRQDPGLGLRLIYFSYDVKMKEKGDIPEGYSVSREKKERFSLILESASTNQTSMYLCASKGGSNQPQHFGDGTRLSIL.

This clone came up a few times. The chain links TRBV4-1 to TRBJ1-5, with D uncertain. V was cut by 5 bases and J by 6 bases, with 11 bases left in between. Germline CDR1 MGHRA, CDR2 YSYEKL. The CDR3 spans 13 residues. The CDR3 bases are TGCGCCAGCAGCATAGATCGGGGTCAGCCCCAGCATTTT. Translating gives CASSIDRGQPQHF.

The chain links TRBV6-4 to TRBJ2-3; 7 nucleotides line up with TRBD2. Losses at the gene ends were 7 bases for V and 3 bases for J; bases not matched to a gene: 7. The CDR3 covers 14 residues. Germline V gives CDR1 MRHNA, CDR2 SNTAGT. The CDR3 loop reads CASKGSGSTDTQYF. CDR3 in DNA: TGTGCCAGCAAGGGTAGCGGGTCGACAGATACGCAGTATTTT.

V and J are TRBV6-4 and TRBJ2-1, with 8 nucleotides matching TRBD2. This CDR3 contains 18 residues. CDR1 is MRHNA, CDR2 SNTAGT, per germline. Unmatched junction bases numbered 14, after V lost 6 bases and J lost 1 base. The CDR3 DNA reads as TGTGCCAGCAGCCGATCGGGGGGGGAGATAAGGTCCTACAATGAGCAGTTCTTC. This codes for CASSRSGGEIRSYNEQFF.

The V gene is TRBV18, the J gene TRBJ1-3; possibly TRBD1 for D (6 bases). V gave up 0 bases and J gave up 0 bases, with 9 bases separating them. Per germline, CDR1 KGHSH and CDR2 LQKENI. This CDR3 is built from 16 residues. This CDR3 reads CASSPPTGRSGNTIYF. The CDR3 DNA is TGTGCCAGCTCACCACCGACAGGCCGCTCTGGAAACACCATATATTTT. The full variable domain, completed using reference TRBV18 and TRBJ1-3, is NAGVMQNPRHLVRRRGQEARLRCSPMKGHSHVYWYRQLPEEGLKFMVYLQKENIIDESGMPKERFSAEFPKEGPSILRIQQVVRGDSAAYFCASSPPTGRSGNTIYFGEGSWLTVV.

The CDR3 region is CASIGMAAYGYTF. The CDR3 bases are TGTGCCAGTATCGGGATGGCAGCCTATGGCTACACCTTC. The rearrangement joins TRBV19 to TRBJ1-2; D is ambiguous. The CDR3 loop spans 13 amino acids. Germline CDR1 LNHDA, CDR2 SQIVND (reference sequence). V was trimmed by 7 bases and J by 4 bases, leaving 13 bases between them.

This chain connects TRBV19 to TRBJ2-7; D is possibly TRBD1 (7 bases). This CDR3 is built from 13 residues. Trimming removed 6 bases at V and 3 bases at J, with 12 bases between. Per germline, CDR1 LNHDA and CDR2 SQIVND (reference sequence). The CDR3 DNA sequence: TGTGCCAGTAGGGCAGGGGGGAACTACGAGCAGTACTTC. Translating it yields CASRAGGNYEQYF.

Comments on this clone: A read error may account for a junction end that differs from germline. V usage is TRBV30 and J usage is TRBJ2-7; tentative D call: TRBD2 (7 bases). The CDR3 consists of 13 residues. CDR1 GTSNPN and CDR2 SVGIG come from the germline V gene (reference sequence). The CDR3 protein is CAGQGGGSHEQYF. CDR3 DNA: TGTGCCGGGCAAGGGGGGGGCTCCCACGAGCAGTACTTC.

CDR3 nucleotides: TGTGCTAGTGGTTTGGGCCTAGCGGGAGGAGGGGATGAGCAGTTCTTC. The encoded protein is CASGLGLAGGGDEQFF. The chain employs TRBV12-5 and TRBJ2-1; 11 bases line up with TRBD2. Germline CDR1 and CDR2: LGHNT and FRNRAP. J was trimmed by 8 bases and V by 1 base; bases with no gene match: 7. The CDR3 has 16 amino acids.

The genes are TRBV7-9 and TRBJ2-7; D is unresolved. CDR1 is SEHNR and CDR2 is FQNEAQ in the germline V gene (reference sequence). Trimming pared 1 base from V and 4 bases from J, leaving 5 bases between. The CDR3 is 12 residues long. As DNA, the CDR3 is TGTGCCAGCAGCTTAGTCGGGTACGAGCAGTACTTC. As protein: CASSLVGYEQYF.

The CDR3: CASRNSHSELFF. The CDR3 DNA is TGTGCCAGCAGAAACTCTCATTCGGAGCTGTTTTTT. V usage is TRBV28 and J usage is TRBJ2-2; D remains unclear. The germline V gene has CDR1 MDHEN and CDR2 SYDVKM. V dropped 6 bases and J dropped 10 bases, with 12 bases sitting between them. The CDR3 spans 12 residues.

Only a few counts were recorded for this clone. The rearrangement links TRBV4-1 to TRBJ2-5; TRBD1 agrees at 10 bases. The junction had 8 bases not matched to a gene; V was cut back by 1 base and J by 6 bases. Germline-derived CDR1 and CDR2 are MGHRA and YSYEKL. The CDR3 spans 16 residues. CDR3 DNA sequence: TGCGCCAGCAGCCAAGGGTCCGACAGGGGGCGAAAGACCCAGTACTTC. The encoded protein is CASSQGSDRGRKTQYF.